Below, one TCR beta chain is given with its context. V gave up 5 bases and J gave up 1 base; unmatched junction bases: 7. Germline V gene sequence: CDR1 MGHRA, CDR2 YSYEKL. The CDR3 contains 16 residues. The method was immunoSEQ multiplex PCR; TCRdb's version includes in-frame clones alone and lacks a portion of them. The sample consists of tens of thousands of clones, 93% of them appearing once. These data belong to a study of T cells after posttransplantation cyclophosphamide. Sequencing was carried out using PBMCs. The chain carries TRBV4-1 and TRBJ2-3; 9 positions agree with TRBD1. The sequence was collected from a woman in her 30s in good health and a related stem cell transplant donor. This CDR3 reads CASSSNRDRGTDTQYF. In DNA form, the CDR3 reads TGCGCCAGCAGCTCGAACCGGGACAGGGGCACAGATACGCAGTATTTT.